These T cell receptor beta chains were read from a single sample in a study of spatial heterogeneity in lung cancer. A single record per CDR3 protein comes from TCRdb applying MiXCR to the 5' RACE reads. This table has tens of thousands of distinct CDR3 sequences, around 7.6% appearing once. Source: PBMCs, taken at follow-up. The receptors here all came from a male donor with early-stage non-small cell lung cancer. CDR3s include the opening cysteine and the closing phenylalanine or tryptophan. The D gene is left open where the match is weak. Clone size is not always given. Where it is, it says once, few, many or a class for expanded clones.

j_call | v_call | d_call | clone_size | cdr3_aa | cdr3_nt
TRBJ2-1 | TRBV12-3/TRBV12-4 | - | many | CASSLGLASSDEQFF | TGTGCCAGCAGTCTAGGTTTGGCCTCCTCGGATGAGCAGTTCTTC
TRBJ2-5 | TRBV7-9 | TRBD2 | many | CASSPGGGSKTQYF | TGTGCCAGCAGCCCCGGGGGGGGCAGTAAGACCCAGTACTTC
TRBJ2-2 | TRBV5-1 | - | many | CASTAAVSNTGELFF | TGCGCCAGCACGGCAGCCGTCTCGAACACCGGGGAGCTGTTTTTT
TRBJ2-3 | TRBV6-1 | - | many | CASSEWPRGEDTQYF | TGTGCCAGCAGTGAATGGCCCCGGGGAGAAGATACGCAGTATTTT
TRBJ2-7 | TRBV7-9 | - | - | CASSPTWTVQGSYEQYF | TGTGCCAGCAGCCCGACGTGGACCGTCCAAGGCTCCTACGAGCAGTACTTC
TRBJ2-3 | TRBV5-4 | TRBD2 | many | CASSALTSARSTDTQYF | TGTGCCAGCAGCGCCCTGACTAGCGCGCGTAGCACAGATACGCAGTATTTT
TRBJ2-7 | TRBV29-1 | - | many | CSVEDRTVSYEQYF | TGCAGCGTTGAAGATCGTACAGTCTCCTACGAGCAGTACTTC
TRBJ2-3 | TRBV10-3 | - | many | CAISGFQRGTANTQYF | TGTGCCATCAGCGGATTTCAGCGGGGGACAGCAAATACGCAGTATTTT
TRBJ2-2 | TRBV6-5 | - | many | CASSYRGGPPHTGELFF | TGTGCCAGCAGTTACCGCGGGGGCCCCCCTCACACCGGGGAGCTGTTTTTT
TRBJ1-1 | TRBV5-6 | - | many | CASSPDGAWNTEAFF | TGTGCCAGCAGCCCCGACGGGGCCTGGAACACTGAAGCTTTCTTT
TRBJ2-3 | TRBV7-9 | TRBD2 | many | CASSLVLAGGDTQYF | TGTGCCAGCAGCTTAGTCTTAGCGGGGGGAGATACGCAGTATTTT
TRBJ1-2 | TRBV20-1 | - | many | CSATGSSQTRVYTF | TGCAGTGCTACTGGATCCAGCCAGACGCGCGTCTACACCTTC
TRBJ2-6 | TRBV30 | - | few | CAGIQDSGANVLTF | TGTGCCGGAATACAGGACTCTGGGGCCAACGTCCTGACTTTC
TRBJ1-3 | TRBV18 | - | - | CASSPNDNSGYTIYF | TGTGCCAGCTCACCAAACGACAACTCTGGATACACCATATATTTT
TRBJ1-2 | TRBV4-2 | - | many | CASSQDSGEADGYTF | TGTGCCAGCAGCCAAGATTCCGGGGAAGCGGATGGCTACACCTTC
TRBJ2-2 | TRBV7-3 | - | many | CASGEGTGELFF | TGTGCCAGCGGGGAAGGCACCGGGGAGCTGTTTTTT
TRBJ1-2 | TRBV7-9 | - | medium-sized | CASSTSEGGYTF | TGTGCCAGCAGCACCTCTGAGGGAGGCTACACCTTC
TRBJ1-5 | TRBV5-5 | - | many | CASSLRGDSNQPQHF | TGTGCCAGCAGCTTGAGGGGGGATAGCAATCAGCCCCAGCATTTT
TRBJ2-3 | TRBV2 | - | many | CASSEWVTDSYTDTQYF | TGTGCCAGCAGTGAATGGGTAACAGATTCCTACACAGATACGCAGTATTTT